Given below is one TCR beta chain in context. Its target is unknown. The sample originates from a study of T cell repertoires in cytomegalovirus infection. About the research overall: In public TCR beta signatures, there were indications of both CMV infection and matching HLA type. Regarding the study as a whole: Ex vivo, HLA-C-restricted CMV-specific TCR beta clonotypes prevailed over the rest of the response. There were carriers of CMV plus the relevant HLA, and cumulative public TCR beta family frequency identified them.

TCRdb re-called the reads with MiXCR, one entry per CDR3 protein. The sample yields 200,000 to 300,000 distinct CDR3 sequences, about 13% seen once. V dropped 7 bases and J dropped 2 bases, with 17 bases sitting between them. CDR1 and CDR2 (germline): DFQATT, SNEGSKA (reference sequence). This CDR3 spans 14 amino acids. This receptor was obtained from a human donor in good health (CMV status not recorded). Some clones in this sample may be carry-over from other donors' samples. The genes are TRBV20-1 and TRBJ2-5; D is uncertain. The source material was PBMCs. CDR3: CSVPWEVLQETQYF. The CDR3 DNA follows: TGCAGTGTTCCCTGGGAAGTGTTACAAGAGACCCAGTACTTC.